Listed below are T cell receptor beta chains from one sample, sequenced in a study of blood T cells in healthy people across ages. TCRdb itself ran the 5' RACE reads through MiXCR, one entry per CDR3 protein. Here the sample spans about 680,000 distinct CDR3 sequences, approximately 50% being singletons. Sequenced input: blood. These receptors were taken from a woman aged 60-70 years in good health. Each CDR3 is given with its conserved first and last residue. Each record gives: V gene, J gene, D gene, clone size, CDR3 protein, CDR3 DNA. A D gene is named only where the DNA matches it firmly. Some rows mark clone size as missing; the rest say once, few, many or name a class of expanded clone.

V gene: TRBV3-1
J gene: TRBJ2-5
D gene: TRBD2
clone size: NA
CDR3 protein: CASSQGSSGSPETQYF
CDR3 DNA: TGTGCCAGCAGCCAAGGGTCTAGCGGGAGTCCTGAGACCCAGTACTTC

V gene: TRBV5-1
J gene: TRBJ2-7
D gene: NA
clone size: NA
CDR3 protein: CASSLSGIGVYEQYF
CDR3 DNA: TGCGCCAGCAGCTTAAGTGGTATAGGGGTCTACGAGCAGTACTTC

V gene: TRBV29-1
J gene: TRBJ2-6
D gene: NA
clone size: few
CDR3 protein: CSALANSGANVLTF
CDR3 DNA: TGCAGCGCCCTCGCCAACTCTGGGGCCAACGTCCTGACTTTC

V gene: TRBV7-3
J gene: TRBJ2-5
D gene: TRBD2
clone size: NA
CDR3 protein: CASSFSGSGQETQYF
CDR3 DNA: TGTGCCAGCAGCTTTAGCGGGAGTGGCCAAGAGACCCAGTACTTC

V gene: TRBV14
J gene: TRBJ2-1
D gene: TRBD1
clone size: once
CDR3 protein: CASSQRDRQFF
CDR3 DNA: TGTGCCAGCAGCCAAAGGGACAGACAGTTCTTC

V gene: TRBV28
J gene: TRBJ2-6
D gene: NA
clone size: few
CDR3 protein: CASSRDIGSGANVLTF
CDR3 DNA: TGTGCCAGCAGCCGGGACATCGGCTCTGGGGCCAACGTCCTGACTTTC

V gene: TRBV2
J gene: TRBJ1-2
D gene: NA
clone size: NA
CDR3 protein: CASCSPFYGYTF
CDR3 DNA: TGTGCCAGCTGCAGTCCGTTCTATGGCTACACCTTC

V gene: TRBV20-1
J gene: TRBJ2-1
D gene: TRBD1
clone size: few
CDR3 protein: CSAPMGQGKGNEQFF
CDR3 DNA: TGCAGTGCCCCGATGGGACAGGGGAAAGGCAATGAGCAGTTCTTC

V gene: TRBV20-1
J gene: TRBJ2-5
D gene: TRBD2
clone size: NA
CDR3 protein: CSARGGTSVQETQYF
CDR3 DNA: TGCAGTGCTAGGGGAGGGACTAGCGTTCAAGAGACCCAGTACTTC

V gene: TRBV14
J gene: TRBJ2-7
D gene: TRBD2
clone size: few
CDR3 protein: CASSQDGGLAGVYSYEQYF
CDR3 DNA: TGTGCCAGCAGCCAAGATGGAGGACTAGCGGGAGTCTACTCCTACGAGCAGTACTTC

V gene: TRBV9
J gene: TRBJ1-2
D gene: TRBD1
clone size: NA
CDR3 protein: CASSVDTGAEYGYTF
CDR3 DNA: TGTGCCAGCAGCGTAGACACAGGGGCAGAGTATGGCTACACCTTC

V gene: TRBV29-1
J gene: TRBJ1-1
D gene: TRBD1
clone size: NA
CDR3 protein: CIVSGGAFPGTEAFF
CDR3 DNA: TGCATCGTCTCAGGGGGCGCATTCCCCGGCACTGAAGCTTTCTTT

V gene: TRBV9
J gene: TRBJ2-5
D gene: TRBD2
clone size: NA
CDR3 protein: CASSVETSGRGETQYF
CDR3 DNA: TGTGCCAGCAGCGTAGAGACTAGCGGGAGAGGAGAGACCCAGTACTTC

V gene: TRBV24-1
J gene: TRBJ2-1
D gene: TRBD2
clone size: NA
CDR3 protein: CATTGGRAYNEQFF
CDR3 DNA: TGTGCCACCACGGGCGGGAGAGCATACAATGAGCAGTTCTTC

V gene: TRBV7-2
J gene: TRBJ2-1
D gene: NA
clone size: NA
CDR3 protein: CASSLPRDLPKEQFF
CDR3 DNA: TGTGCCAGCAGCTTGCCCAGGGACCTACCCAAGGAGCAGTTCTTC

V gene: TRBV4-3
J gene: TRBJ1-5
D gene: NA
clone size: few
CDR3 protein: CASSQDWEQGGQPQHF
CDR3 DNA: TGCGCCAGCAGCCAAGATTGGGAACAGGGTGGTCAGCCCCAGCATTTT

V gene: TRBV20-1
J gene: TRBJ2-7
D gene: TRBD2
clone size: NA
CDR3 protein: CSARKSGKAYEQYF
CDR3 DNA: TGCAGTGCTAGAAAGAGCGGGAAAGCCTACGAGCAGTACTTC

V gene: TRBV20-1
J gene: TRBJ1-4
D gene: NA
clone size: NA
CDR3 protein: CSARDARQAGKLFF
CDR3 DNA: TGCAGTGCTAGAGATGCGAGGCAGGCGGGAAAACTGTTTTTT

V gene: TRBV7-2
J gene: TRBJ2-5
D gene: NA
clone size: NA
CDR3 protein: CASEAGYNEQYF
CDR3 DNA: TGTGCTAGCGAGGCGGGATACAATGAGCAGTACTTC

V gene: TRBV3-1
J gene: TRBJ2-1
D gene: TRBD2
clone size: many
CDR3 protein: CASSLGLAGNEQFF
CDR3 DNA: TGTGCCAGCAGCCTGGGACTAGCGGGCAATGAGCAGTTCTTC

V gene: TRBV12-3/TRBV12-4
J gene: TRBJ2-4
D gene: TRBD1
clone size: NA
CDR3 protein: CASSSFGQGSLENIQYF
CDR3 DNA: TGTGCCAGCAGTTCATTCGGACAGGGGAGCCTCGAAAACATTCAGTACTTC

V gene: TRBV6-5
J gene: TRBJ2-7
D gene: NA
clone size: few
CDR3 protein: CASSTLRRGYEQYF
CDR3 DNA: TGTGCCAGCAGTACCCTCCGTCGAGGCTACGAGCAGTACTTC

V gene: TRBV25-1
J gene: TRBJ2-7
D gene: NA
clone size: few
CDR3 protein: CASSELAGSVDEQYF
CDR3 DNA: TGTGCCAGCAGTGAATTGGCGGGAAGTGTAGACGAGCAGTACTTC

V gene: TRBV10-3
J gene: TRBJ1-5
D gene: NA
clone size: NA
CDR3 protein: CAISELQGEPQHF
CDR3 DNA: TGTGCCATCAGTGAGTTGCAGGGTGAGCCCCAGCATTTT

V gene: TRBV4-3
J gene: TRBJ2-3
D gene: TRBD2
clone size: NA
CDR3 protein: CASSQELPSGNADTQYF
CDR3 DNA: TGCGCCAGCAGCCAAGAACTGCCTAGCGGGAACGCAGATACGCAGTATTTT

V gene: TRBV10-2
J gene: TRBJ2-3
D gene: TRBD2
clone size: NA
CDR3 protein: CASGETSGFVWADTQYF
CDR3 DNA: TGCGCCAGCGGTGAGACTAGCGGGTTTGTATGGGCAGATACGCAGTATTTT

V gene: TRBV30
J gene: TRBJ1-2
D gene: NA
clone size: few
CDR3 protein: CAWTPGTVGYTF
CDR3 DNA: TGTGCCTGGACCCCCGGTACGGTCGGCTACACCTTC

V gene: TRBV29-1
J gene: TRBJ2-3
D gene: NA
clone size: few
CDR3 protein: CSLRKGVEDTQYF
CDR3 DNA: TGCAGCTTAAGGAAGGGAGTGGAAGATACGCAGTATTTT

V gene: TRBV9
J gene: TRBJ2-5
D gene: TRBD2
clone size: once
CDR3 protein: CASSGLAGGRDEQYF
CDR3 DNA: TGTGCCAGCAGCGGTTTAGCGGGAGGGAGGGATGAGCAGTACTTC

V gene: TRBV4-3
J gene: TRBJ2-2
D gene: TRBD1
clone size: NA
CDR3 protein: CASSQSGTGGGELFF
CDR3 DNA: TGCGCCAGCAGCCAATCCGGGACAGGGGGCGGGGAGCTGTTTTTT

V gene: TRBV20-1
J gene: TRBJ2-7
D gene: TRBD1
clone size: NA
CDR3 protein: CSATGGTYEQYF
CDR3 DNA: TGCAGTGCTACAGGGGGCACCTACGAGCAGTACTTC

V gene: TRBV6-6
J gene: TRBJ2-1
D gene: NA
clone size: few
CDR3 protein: CASRESRQINEQFF
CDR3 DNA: TGTGCCAGCAGGGAATCCAGGCAGATTAATGAGCAGTTCTTC

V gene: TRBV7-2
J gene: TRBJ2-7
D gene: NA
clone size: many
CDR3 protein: CASNPIVGPYEQYF
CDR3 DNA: TGTGCCAGCAACCCCATAGTCGGTCCCTACGAGCAGTACTTC

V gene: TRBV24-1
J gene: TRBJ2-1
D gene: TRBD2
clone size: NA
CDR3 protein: CATNQAGGGYEQFF
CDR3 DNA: TGTGCCACCAACCAAGCGGGAGGAGGTTATGAGCAGTTCTTC

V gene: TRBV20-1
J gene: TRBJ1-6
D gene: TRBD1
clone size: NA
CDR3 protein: CSAATLDRVDSPLHF
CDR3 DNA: TGCAGTGCTGCCACCCTGGACAGGGTGGATTCACCCCTCCACTTT